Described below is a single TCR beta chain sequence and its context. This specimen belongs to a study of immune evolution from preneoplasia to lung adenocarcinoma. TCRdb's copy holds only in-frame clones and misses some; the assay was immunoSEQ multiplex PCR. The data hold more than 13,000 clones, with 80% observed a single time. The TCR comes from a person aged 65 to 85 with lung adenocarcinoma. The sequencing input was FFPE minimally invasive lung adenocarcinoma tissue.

The CDR3, as DNA: TGTGCCAGCATCGAGCAAAATGGCTACACCTTC. It yields the protein CASIEQNGYTF. The V gene is TRBV2, the J gene TRBJ1-2; D remains unclear. Per germline, CDR1 SNHLY and CDR2 FYNNEI. This CDR3 comprises 11 residues. V lost 7 bases, J lost 6 bases, and 9 bases lay in between.